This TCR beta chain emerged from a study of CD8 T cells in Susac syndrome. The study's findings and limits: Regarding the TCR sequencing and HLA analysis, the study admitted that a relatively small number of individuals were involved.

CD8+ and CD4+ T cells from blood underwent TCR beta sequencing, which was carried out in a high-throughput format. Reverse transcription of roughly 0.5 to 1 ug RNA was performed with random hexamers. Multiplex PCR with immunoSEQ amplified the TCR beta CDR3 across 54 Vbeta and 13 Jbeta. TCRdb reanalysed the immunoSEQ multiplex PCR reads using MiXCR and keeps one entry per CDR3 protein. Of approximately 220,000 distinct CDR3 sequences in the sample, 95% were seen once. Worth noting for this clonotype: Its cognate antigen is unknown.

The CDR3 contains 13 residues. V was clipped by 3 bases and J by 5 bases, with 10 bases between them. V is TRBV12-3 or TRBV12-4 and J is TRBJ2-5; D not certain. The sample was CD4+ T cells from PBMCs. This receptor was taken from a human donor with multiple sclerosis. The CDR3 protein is CASSFGIWETQYF. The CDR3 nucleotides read TGTGCCAGCAGTTTCGGTATTTGGGAGACCCAGTACTTC.